A single sample is the source of the 18 T cell receptor beta chains below, sequenced in a study of control samples from healthy donors and cancer patients. Assay used: immunoSEQ multiplex PCR; TCRdb lists only in-frame clones, some missing. The table has tens of thousands of clones, around 80% seen once. The sequenced sample consisted of PBMCs. The receptors originated from a man in his fifties or sixties with head and neck cancer.

With regard to this clone: One end of the junction varies from germline; a read error may be responsible. J is TRBJ2-1 and V is TRBV20-1; tentatively, D is TRBD2 (6 bases). Per germline, CDR1 DFQATT and CDR2 SNEGSKA (reference sequence). The CDR3 totals 11 residues. CDR3 DNA: TGCAGTGCTAGTTCCCGGGACTTTGAGGTCTTC. As protein: CSASSRDFEVF.

This clone was recorded only once. The chain combines TRBV7-7 with TRBJ2-7, with 9 bases fitting TRBD2. CDR3 length: 15 residues. Germline V gene sequence: CDR1 SSHAT, CDR2 FNYEAQ (reference sequence). Trimming at V came to 1 base and at J to 4 bases, leaving 5 bases not matched to a gene. The CDR3 DNA sequence: TGTGCCAGCAGCTTAGAGCGGGGGGCGGCGTACGAGCAGTACTTC. Its protein is CASSLERGAAYEQYF.

The rearrangement links TRBV7-9 to TRBJ1-5; unclear D gene. Germline lookup yields CDR1 SEHNR and CDR2 FQNEAQ (reference sequence). V was cut by 1 base and J by 6 bases, with 4 bases left in between. This CDR3 region has 12 residues. Here the CDR3 DNA reads TGTGCCAGCAGCTTAGATACTCAGCCCCAGCATTTT. It specifies CASSLDTQPQHF.

The V call is TRBV10-3, the J call TRBJ2-7, with D possibly being TRBD1 or TRBD2 (5 bases each). V was shortened by 4 bases and J by 7 bases, with 11 bases between the two germline ends. Per germline, CDR1 ENHRY and CDR2 SYGVKD. CDR3 length: 12 amino acids. Here the CDR3 DNA reads TGTGCCATCAGTGGGGGCGGGTTAGAGCAGTACTTC. As protein: CAISGGGLEQYF.

In its sample, this clone was seen a few times. The chain links TRBV15 to TRBJ2-1; tentative D call: TRBD2 (6 bases). The CDR3 is 15 amino acids. Trimming took 5 bases from V and 8 from J, leaving 19 bases between them. The germline CDR1 and CDR2 sequences are LNHNV and YYDKDF (reference sequence). CDR3 nucleotide sequence: TGTGCCACCAGCGGATGGGCATCGGGCGGGGATGAGCAGTTCTTC. Protein: CATSGWASGGDEQFF.

The chain carries TRBV7-9 and TRBJ2-7, with D uncertain. Looked up from germline, CDR1 is SEHNR and CDR2 is FQNEAQ (reference sequence). CDR3 length: 13 residues. V lost 5 bases to trimming and J lost 6 bases, with 14 bases between them. The CDR3 protein is CASSARGLFEQYF. DNA for the CDR3: TGTGCCAGCAGCGCCCGAGGCCTCTTCGAGCAGTACTTC.

This sequence joins TRBV28 and TRBJ1-4; D is unclear. V was trimmed by 6 bases and J by 8 bases, leaving 16 bases between them. The CDR3 runs 14 residues. Germline-derived CDR1 and CDR2 are MDHEN and SYDVKM. The CDR3 reads CASSSELRKEKLFF. For the CDR3, the DNA is TGTGCCAGCAGCTCGGAGCTCCGGAAAGAAAAACTGTTTTTT.

The chain has TRBV21-1 and TRBJ2-3; the tabulated D call, TRBD1, remains unverified against the DNA. TRBV21-1 is a pseudogene segment. This CDR3 has 22 amino acids. The DNA for the CDR3 is TGTGCCAGCAGCAAAGAATTTAAGGGGGCCACCCTTTACCATTCCCCCACAGATACGCAGTATTTT. Encoded protein: CASSKEFKGATLYHSPTDTQYF.

V is TRBV28 and J is TRBJ1-5, with D possibly TRBD1 on 6 matching bases. Germline V gene lookup returns CDR1 MDHEN and CDR2 SYDVKM. Trimming took 10 bases from V and 1 from J, leaving 20 bases between them. CDR3 length equals 16 residues. CDR3 sequence reads: CAIRPGRRGSNQPQHF. The CDR3 DNA reads as TGTGCCATCCGACCGGGGAGAAGGGGGAGCAATCAGCCCCAGCATTTT.

This chain connects TRBV6-5 to TRBJ2-2; no definite D call. The CDR3 is 11 residues long. Trimming shortened V by 7 bases and J by 6 bases, and 6 bases separated the two germline ends. Germline-derived CDR1 and CDR2 are MNHEY and SVGAGI. CDR3 in amino acids: CASTIAGELFF. DNA for the CDR3: TGTGCCAGCACCATAGCCGGGGAGCTGTTTTTT.

This chain links TRBV20-1 with TRBJ2-3, with unresolved D. The germline V gene has CDR1 DFQATT and CDR2 SNEGSKA (reference sequence). Deletions cut 6 bases from V and 6 bases from J, with 7 bases between. The CDR3 is made up of 10 amino acids. The CDR3 nucleotides are TGCAGTGCCCAACTGGATACGCAGTATTTT. It encodes CSAQLDTQYF.

The genes are TRBV6-2 or TRBV6-3 and TRBJ2-5; no reliable D call. V shed 2 bases and J shed 5 bases, with 6 bases lying between them. Germline V gene sequence: CDR1 MNHEY, CDR2 SVGEGT. This CDR3 has 12 residues. CDR3 sequence reads: CASSYAWETQYF. The CDR3 region has the DNA TGTGCCAGCAGTTACGCATGGGAGACCCAGTACTTC.

The chain employs TRBV7-3 and TRBJ2-7, with D possibly matching TRBD2 (6 bases). Trimming stripped 3 bases from V and 3 bases from J, with 15 bases between. Looked up from germline, CDR1 is SGHTA and CDR2 is FQGTGA. The CDR3 is 15 amino acids. The CDR3 DNA reads TGTGCCAGCAGCTTTTATAGCGGTCCCAACTACGAGCAGTACTTC. It translates to CASSFYSGPNYEQYF.

The genes are TRBV10-3 and TRBJ2-3, with a weak D call TRBD2 (6 bases). The germline V gene encodes CDR1 ENHRY and CDR2 SYGVKD. Trimming pared 8 bases from V and 2 bases from J, leaving 11 bases between. The CDR3 spans 13 residues. CDR3 bases: TGTGCCATCGGGCGGGAATTCACAGATACGCAGTATTTT. Its translation is CAIGREFTDTQYF.

This chain connects TRBV14 to TRBJ1-2, with D tentatively TRBD1 (6 bases). The V end was cut by 4 bases, the J end by 2 bases, with 20 bases between. The length of the CDR3 is 17 residues. Germline assignment: CDR1 SGHDN and CDR2 FVKESK. CDR3 nucleotide sequence: TGTGCCAGCAGCCTCGTCAGAGAGGGGGGCCCCAACTATGGCTACACCTTC. Amino acids: CASSLVREGGPNYGYTF.

CDR3 in amino acids: CASALMGYTEAFF. In DNA form, the CDR3 reads TGTGCCAGCGCCCTTATGGGATACACTGAAGCTTTCTTT. The chain combines TRBV7-2 with TRBJ1-1; unclear D gene. Germline V gives CDR1 SGHTA, CDR2 FQGNSA. Trimming pared 8 bases from V and 3 bases from J, leaving 13 bases between. The CDR3 consists of 13 residues.

The chain has TRBV27 and TRBJ2-3; D is undetermined. V gave up 5 bases and J gave up 10 bases, with 13 bases separating them. Germline V gene data show CDR1 as MNHEY and CDR2 as SMNVEV (reference sequence). This CDR3 spans 12 amino acids. CDR3 amino acids: CASSPLGRPQYF. The CDR3 DNA reads TGTGCCAGCAGTCCACTCGGTCGGCCGCAGTATTTT.

The chain uses TRBV25-1 and TRBJ2-7; no clear D gene. This CDR3 comprises 12 residues. V dropped 8 bases and J dropped 4 bases, with 12 bases sitting between them. CDR1 and CDR2 from the germline V gene are MGHDK and SYGVNS. The CDR3 sequence: CASGSYLYEQYF. The CDR3 DNA sequence: TGTGCCAGCGGGTCCTACCTATACGAGCAGTACTTC.